The next 27 T cell receptor beta chains were all read from a single sample in a study of blood T cells in healthy people across ages. A J-beta primer mix and a sample-barcoded 5' primer were used in a second PCR of roughly 6 to 11 cycles. One entry per CDR3 protein results from TCRdb running MiXCR on the 5' RACE reads. The repertoire consists of hundreds of thousands of distinct CDR3 sequences, with approximately 30% occurring once and the leading ten covering around a sixth. What was sequenced was blood. Every receptor here comes from a woman aged 80 or older in good health.

In its sample, this clonotype was seen many times. The V gene is TRBV12-3 or TRBV12-4, the J gene TRBJ2-7, with 9 bases lining up with TRBD1. The CDR3 consists of 16 residues. V shed 4 bases and J 2 bases; nucleotides not matched to a gene: 9. This CDR3 reads CASSSGQGSSTYEQYF. CDR3 DNA sequence: TGTGCCAGCAGTTCCGGACAGGGGAGCAGCACCTACGAGCAGTACTTC.

This clonotype appeared a single time. The CDR3 sequence: CASSSGAPGNTIYF. CDR3 nucleotides: TGTGCCAGCAGTTCAGGGGCCCCGGGAAACACCATATATTTT. V usage is TRBV28 and J usage is TRBJ1-3; a possible D gene is TRBD1 (6 bases). Germline V CDR1 and CDR2: MDHEN, SYDVKM. CDR3 length equals 14 residues. V lost 4 bases and J lost 4, with 11 bases in between.

This clonotype was seen more than once but under ten times. This chain connects TRBV7-2 to TRBJ2-7, with 9 bases fitting TRBD2. V gave up 5 bases and J gave up 7 bases; unmatched junction bases: 15. Germline CDR1 SGHTA, CDR2 FQGNSA. This CDR3 contains 16 residues. The chain's CDR3 is CASSPVGGGAYNEQYF. As DNA, the CDR3 is TGTGCCAGCAGCCCCGTAGGCGGGGGGGCTTACAATGAGCAGTACTTC. Looking up the rest from reference TRBV7-2 and TRBJ2-7 gives the full variable domain: GAGVSQSPSNKVTEKGKDVELRCDPISGHTALYWYRQSLGQGLEFLIYFQGNSAPDKSGLPSDRFSAERTGGSVSTLTIQRTQQEDSAVYLCASSPVGGGAYNEQYFGPGTRLTVT.

This clonotype was found many times. This rearrangement joins TRBV7-3 to TRBJ2-5, with 9 bases fitting TRBD2. In germline, CDR1 is SGHTA, CDR2 FQGTGA. This CDR3 has 15 amino acids. The junction had 5 bases not matched to a gene; V was cut back by 5 bases and J by 1 base. The CDR3 DNA reads TGTGCCAGCAGCCAAAGCGGGGGGATCCAAGAGACCCAGTACTTC. Amino acids: CASSQSGGIQETQYF.

This clonotype was detected many times. This rearrangement joins TRBV29-1 to TRBJ2-1, with 8 bases identical to TRBD2. The germline V gene has CDR1 SQVTM and CDR2 ANQGSEA. This CDR3 comprises 19 residues. The ends lost 7 bases at V and 9 bases at J; junction bases unmatched: 29. CDR3 DNA sequence: TGCAGCGCAATTTCACGCCAGGATGGACGGGGGGGGTCCCGCAGTGAGCAGTTCTTC. Its protein is CSAISRQDGRGGSRSEQFF.

This clonotype was counted many times. The rearrangement joins TRBV5-1 to TRBJ2-1; TRBD2 agrees at 16 bases. Trimming cost V 3 bases and J 9 bases; bases outside gene matches: 3. Germline CDR1 is SGHRS and CDR2 is YFSETQ. The CDR3 has 15 amino acids. The CDR3 DNA sequence: TGCGCCAGCAGCTGGGGGACTAGCGGGGGGGCTGAGCAGTTCTTC. This encodes CASSWGTSGGAEQFF.

This clonotype turned up a few times. CDR3 coding DNA: TGTGCCAGCTCACCCGGGGCGCAGGGGACTAACTATGGCTACACCTTC. Its translation: CASSPGAQGTNYGYTF. The rearrangement links TRBV18 to TRBJ1-2; possible D gene TRBD1, 6 bases. V was pared by 3 bases and J by 0 bases, with 14 bases between. This CDR3 is built from 16 residues. In germline, CDR1 is KGHSH, CDR2 LQKENI.

The chain recombines TRBV7-2 with TRBJ1-4; 7 nucleotides line up with TRBD1. The trim removed 2 bases at V and 6 bases at J, leaving 3 bases unmatched. Germline V gene lookup returns CDR1 SGHTA and CDR2 FQGNSA. The CDR3 spans 14 residues. CDR3 sequence: CASSLQGVDEKLFF. The CDR3 coding sequence is TGTGCCAGCAGCTTACAGGGGGTGGATGAAAAACTGTTTTTT.

This clonotype was picked up many times. The V call is TRBV20-1, the J call TRBJ2-3; D not resolved. The CDR3 is 15 amino acids. CDR1 and CDR2 from the germline V gene are DFQATT and SNEGSKA (reference sequence). V gave up 0 bases and J gave up 1 base, with 11 bases separating them. This CDR3 reads CSAREPQAGTDTQYF. Here the CDR3 DNA reads TGCAGTGCTAGAGAGCCGCAGGCGGGCACAGATACGCAGTATTTT.

The chain couples TRBV12-3 or TRBV12-4 to TRBJ2-3; D unresolved. This CDR3 is built from 13 residues. V shed 5 bases and J shed 3 bases, with 9 bases lying between them. This CDR3 reads CASSRVRTDTQYF. The CDR3 DNA reads TGTGCCAGCAGTCGAGTGAGAACAGATACGCAGTATTTT.

The rearrangement joins TRBV18 to TRBJ1-1; D gene uncertain. The V gene's germline CDR1 is KGHSH and CDR2 LQKENI. Trimming cost V 6 bases and J 0 bases, with 8 bases left between them. The CDR3 runs 13 residues. The chain's CDR3 is CASSYALNTEAFF. In nucleotides, the CDR3 is TGTGCCAGCTCCTACGCACTGAACACTGAAGCTTTCTTT. Full variable domain (remainder filled in from reference TRBV18 and TRBJ1-1): NAGVMQNPRHLVRRRGQEARLRCSPMKGHSHVYWYRQLPEEGLKFMVYLQKENIIDESGMPKERFSAEFPKEGPSILRIQQVVRGDSAAYFCASSYALNTEAFFGQGTRLTVV.

This clonotype was observed a handful of times. The J gene is TRBJ2-7, the V gene TRBV20-1, with D perhaps matching TRBD2 (5 bases). Germline loops: CDR1 DFQATT, CDR2 SNEGSKA (reference sequence). This CDR3 has 13 residues. Trimming shortened V by 3 bases and J by 1 base, and 10 bases separated the two germline ends. The CDR3 sequence is CSASLRVSYEQYF. The DNA for the CDR3 is TGCAGTGCTAGTCTGCGGGTTTCCTACGAGCAGTACTTC.

This clonotype was picked up many times. The chain uses TRBV5-4 and TRBJ2-7, with 10 bases that match TRBD1. Per the germline V gene, CDR1 is SGHNT and CDR2 is YYREEE (reference sequence). J was trimmed by 6 bases and V by 0 bases; bases with no gene match: 3. This CDR3 has 14 residues. The CDR3 bases are TGTGCCAGCAGCTTGGCCGGGGACAGGGGCGAGCAGTACTTC. This encodes CASSLAGDRGEQYF. Full variable domain (rest looked up from reference TRBV5-4 and TRBJ2-7): ETGVTQSPTHLIKTRGQQVTLRCSSQSGHNTVSWYQQALGQGPQFIFQYYREEENGRGNFPPRFSGLQFPNYSSELNVNALELDDSALYLCASSLAGDRGEQYFGPGTRLTVT.

The genes are TRBV20-1 and TRBJ2-3, with 7 positions matching TRBD2. CDR3 length equals 16 residues. The germline V gene encodes CDR1 DFQATT and CDR2 SNEGSKA (reference sequence). The trim removed 4 bases at V and 3 bases at J, leaving 13 bases unmatched. CDR3 sequence: CSAIKGTTLVTDTQYF. CDR3 nucleotide sequence: TGCAGTGCTATAAAAGGGACTACCCTAGTGACAGATACGCAGTATTTT.

In this sample, this clonotype turned up a few times. This sequence joins TRBV9 and TRBJ2-2; D is ambiguous. There are 16 residues in the CDR3. Germline assignment: CDR1 SGDLS and CDR2 YYNGEE. The ends were cut back, 0 bases at V and 4 bases at J, with 13 bases in the middle. The CDR3 DNA reads as TGTGCCAGCAGCGTAGGGTTAGGGTTCCTCACCGGGGAGCTGTTTTTT. Translating gives CASSVGLGFLTGELFF.

This clonotype was found a few times. CDR3 sequence (DNA): TGTGCCAGCAGTCTGGGACAGGGAGGTTCTTCTGCTGAAAAACTGTTTTTT. Amino acid sequence: CASSLGQGGSSAEKLFF. The chain carries TRBV7-9 and TRBJ1-4; 9 bases line up with TRBD1. CDR3 length: 17 amino acids. With V trimmed by 6 bases and J by 7 bases, 15 bases remained unmatched. Germline loops: CDR1 SEHNR, CDR2 FQNEAQ (reference sequence).

At least ten counts were recorded for this clonotype. This chain joins TRBV6-1 and TRBJ1-2; D possibly corresponds to TRBD1 (6 bases). The V end lost 4 bases, the J end lost 0 bases, and 24 bases lay between the germline ends. CDR1 is MNHNS, CDR2 SASEGT, per germline. The CDR3 is 19 amino acids. The DNA of the CDR3 is TGTGCCAGCAGTGTAAAGCCCTCTCGCCCCGACAGGACTAACTATGGCTACACCTTC. The encoded protein is CASSVKPSRPDRTNYGYTF.

The V and J genes are TRBV12-3 or TRBV12-4 and TRBJ2-5; tentatively, D is TRBD1 (5 bases). Trimming left V 4 bases short and J 2 bases short, with 11 bases between. There are 14 residues in the CDR3. The CDR3 region is CASSYGHGQETQYF. For the CDR3, the DNA is TGTGCCAGCAGTTACGGACACGGGCAAGAGACCCAGTACTTC.

This clonotype occurred a few times. This sequence joins TRBV20-1 and TRBJ1-5; D is uncertain. Germline V gene data show CDR1 as DFQATT and CDR2 as SNEGSKA (reference sequence). Trimming removed 3 bases at V and 2 bases at J, with 5 bases between. This CDR3 is 12 amino acids long. CDR3 protein: CSARRGNQPQHF. The CDR3 DNA follows: TGCAGTGCTAGGAGAGGCAATCAGCCCCAGCATTTT.

This clonotype was counted many times. The chain has TRBV7-9 and TRBJ1-2; possible D gene TRBD1, 6 bases. The ends were cut back, 0 bases at V and 4 bases at J, with 15 bases in the middle. Germline V gene sequence: CDR1 SEHNR, CDR2 FQNEAQ (reference sequence). The CDR3 covers 16 residues. The CDR3: CASSLAVGGASYGYTF. DNA for the CDR3: TGTGCCAGCAGCTTAGCGGTGGGGGGCGCATCCTATGGCTACACCTTC. The full variable domain, in which reference TRBV7-9 and TRBJ1-2 provide the parts outside the CDR3, is DTGVSQNPRHKITKRGQNVTFRCDPISEHNRLYWYRQTLGQGPEFLTYFQNEAQLEKSRLLSDRFSAERPKGSFSTLEIQRTEQGDSAMYLCASSLAVGGASYGYTFGSGTRLTVV.

Many counts were recorded for this clonotype. The genes are TRBV5-1 and TRBJ2-7; 8 bases align to TRBD2. CDR3 size: 15 residues. Germline V gene sequence: CDR1 SGHRS, CDR2 YFSETQ. Unmatched junction bases numbered 12, after V lost 1 base and J lost 9 bases. CDR3 sequence: CASSLLGTRDPRQYF. DNA of the CDR3: TGCGCCAGCAGCTTGTTGGGGACTAGGGACCCGCGGCAGTACTTC.

This clonotype was seen repeatedly, ten times or more. The chain joins TRBV20-1 to TRBJ2-7; 7 nucleotides agree with TRBD1. After removal of 7 bases from V and 1 base from J, the junction contained 7 bases not matched to a gene. The length of the CDR3 is 13 residues. Germline loops: CDR1 DFQATT, CDR2 SNEGSKA (reference sequence). The CDR3 region has the DNA TGCAGTGTCCGAAGACAGGGTTCCTACGAGCAGTACTTC. As protein: CSVRRQGSYEQYF.

This clonotype turned up a few times. This rearrangement joins TRBV30 to TRBJ2-5; D ambiguous. This CDR3 region has 12 residues. The V gene lost 0 bases and the J gene lost 13 bases, with 15 bases spanning the gap. The germline V gene has CDR1 GTSNPN and CDR2 SVGIG (reference sequence). The CDR3 nucleotides are TGTGCCTGGAGTGTAGTAGGCCAAAAACGGTACTTC. Translated: CAWSVVGQKRYF. The variable domain in full, completed from reference TRBV30 and TRBJ2-5, reads SQTIHQWPATLVQPVGSPLSLECTVEGTSNPNLYWYRQAAGRGLQLLFYSVGIGQISSEVPQNLSASRPQDRQFILSSKKLLLSDSGFYLCAWSVVGQKRYFGPGTRLLVL.

The CDR3 region is CSAPPRPSSYGQFF. CDR3 nucleotides: TGCAGTGCTCCTCCTAGGCCTAGTTCCTACGGGCAGTTCTTC. The chain links TRBV20-1 to TRBJ2-1; D unresolved. V lost 5 bases and J lost 12, with 23 bases in between. Germline CDR1 is DFQATT and CDR2 is SNEGSKA (reference sequence). CDR3 length: 14 amino acids.

This clonotype was counted ten times or more. This rearrangement joins TRBV12-3 or TRBV12-4 to TRBJ2-5, with no clear D. V was pared by 6 bases and J by 4 bases, with 9 bases between. CDR3 length equals 12 residues. Written as DNA, the CDR3 is TGTGCCAGCAGCCCAAACTCAGAGACCCAGTACTTC. Its translation is CASSPNSETQYF.

A note on this clonotype: Just one base apart from a much larger clone, this may be a read error. V usage is TRBV24-1 and J usage is TRBJ2-1; 10 nucleotides line up with TRBD2. Germline lookup yields CDR1 KGHDR and CDR2 SFDVKD. The CDR3 loop spans 16 amino acids. DNA of the CDR3: TGTGCCACCGGTGATTTCAGGCGAGCGGGGGGGCCAGGGCAGTTCTTC. Residues: CATGDFRRAGGPGQFF.

The CDR3 DNA is TGTGCCAGCAGCTTAGATCGGTCCTCCATAGGGTATGGCTACACCTTC. As protein: CASSLDRSSIGYGYTF. The chain couples TRBV7-2 to TRBJ1-2; no clear D. V was trimmed by 1 base and J by 5 bases, leaving 17 bases between them. Germline lookup yields CDR1 SGHTA and CDR2 FQGNSA. The CDR3 sequence is 16 residues long.